This record looks at one T cell receptor (beta chain) sequence and its context. This clone was detected a few times. Its binding antigen is unknown. Base-call qualities are not available, and no considerably larger clone is one nucleotide away. This sample was taken from a study of blood T cell repertoires in COVID-19 (dated by TCRdb to the early 2020s). With respect to the entire study: Collaborator samples came from the United States, Italy and Spain and covered acute and convalescent phases of COVID-19. Where HLA class I and class II types were available, the types were taken from metadata supplied by the sample provider, not from assay-based typing. The material from the prospective study consisted of cDNA or gDNA derived from T cells, B-cell-depleted T cells, or PBMCs. The samples were drawn from the first 160 participants of the ongoing ImmuneRACE study and from over a thousand subjects provided by 6 global collaborators. The repertoires were released in a freely available public database intended as a resource for research on the immune response to SARS-CoV-2. Deeply sampled blood TCRbeta repertoires from subjects exposed to, actively infected with, or recovered from COVID-19 were included in the dataset. A de-identified subject ID, COVID-19 status, age in years and sex were almost always included in the sample metadata.

Whole blood was collected in K2EDTA tubes by collaborating institutions according to the institutions' own protocols. For TCRbeta analysis, collaborator samples were shipped as frozen whole blood, as isolated PBMCs, or as DNA extracted from either sample type. Taken from cysteine to phenylalanine, the CDR3 has 13 residues. Only CDR3 DNA is held: 39 bases, read in frame from base 1. CDR1 and CDR2 are read off the germline V gene as MDHEN and SYDVKM. V ends up 6 bases short and J 6 bases short, with an unmatched junction base count of 5. TCRbeta CDR3 regions were amplified from genomic DNA using the immunoSEQ Assay, a bias-controlled multiplex PCR. The paper's data handling went like this. The number of nucleated cells in each sample was estimated by amplification of reference gene primers within the assay. Sequence reads were collapsed and filtered to measure the absolute abundance of every unique TCRbeta CDR3 rearrangement. For each sample, productive Simpson clonality was calculated as the square root of Simpson's diversity index over productive rearrangements. Drawn from immuneACCESS, this table holds only the in-frame rearrangements with V and J called that TCRdb kept. Clones are partly lost; checked studies trace under half to an unresolved V gene and leave the rest unexplained. V, J and clone size are those of that table, while D and trimming were read from the DNA. Present in this sample are about 70,000 clones, around 87% of which were seen just once. The top ten clonotypes cover 5% to 6.5% of the sample.

Broad study findings and their caveats: How much clinical and demographic metadata was included differed by source and by participant, and the metadata was provided uncurated.

This clonotype was obtained from a man aged 50 or older with active COVID-19. Sequencing was carried out using peripheral blood. The V gene is TRBV28 and the J gene is TRBJ2-3; 8 central nucleotides agree with TRBD2. The DNA sequence is as follows: TGTGCCAGCAGGCCCCCGGGGGGGGATACGCAGTATTTT. Translated, this is CASRPPGGDTQYF.